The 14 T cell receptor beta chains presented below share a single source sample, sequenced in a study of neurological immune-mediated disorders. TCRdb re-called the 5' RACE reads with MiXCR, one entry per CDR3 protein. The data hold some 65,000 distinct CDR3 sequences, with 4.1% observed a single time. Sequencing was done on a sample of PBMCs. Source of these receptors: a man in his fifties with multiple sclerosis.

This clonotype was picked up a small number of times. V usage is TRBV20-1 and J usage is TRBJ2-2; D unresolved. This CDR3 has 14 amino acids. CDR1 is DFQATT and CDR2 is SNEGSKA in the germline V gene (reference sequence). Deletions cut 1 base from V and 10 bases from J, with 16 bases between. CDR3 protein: CSARAQLTPLELFF. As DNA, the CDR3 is TGCAGTGCTAGAGCCCAACTAACACCCCTGGAGCTGTTTTTT.

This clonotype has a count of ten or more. The CDR3 region is CSAAGGVLSYEQYF. For the CDR3, the DNA is TGCAGTGCCGCGGGGGGGGTCCTCTCCTACGAGCAGTACTTC. The chain carries TRBV20-1 and TRBJ2-7; TRBD2 matches 9 bases. V shed 6 bases, J shed 0 bases, and the junction held 6 bases outside the gene matches. This CDR3 contains 14 residues. CDR1 and CDR2 (germline): DFQATT, SNEGSKA (reference sequence).

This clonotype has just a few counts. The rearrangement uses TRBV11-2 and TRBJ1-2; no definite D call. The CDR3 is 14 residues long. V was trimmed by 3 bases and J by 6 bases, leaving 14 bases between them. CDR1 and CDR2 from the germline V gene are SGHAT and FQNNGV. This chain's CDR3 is CASSFRDDGDGYTF. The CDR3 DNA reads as TGTGCCAGCAGCTTTCGAGACGACGGGGATGGCTACACCTTC.

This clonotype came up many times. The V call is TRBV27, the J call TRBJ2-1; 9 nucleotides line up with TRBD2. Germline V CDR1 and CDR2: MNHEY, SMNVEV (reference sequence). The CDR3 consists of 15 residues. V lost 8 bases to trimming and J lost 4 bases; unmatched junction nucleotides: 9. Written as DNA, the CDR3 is TGTGCCAGCGGAAGTAGACTAGCGGCATACAATGAGCAGTTCTTC. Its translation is CASGSRLAAYNEQFF.

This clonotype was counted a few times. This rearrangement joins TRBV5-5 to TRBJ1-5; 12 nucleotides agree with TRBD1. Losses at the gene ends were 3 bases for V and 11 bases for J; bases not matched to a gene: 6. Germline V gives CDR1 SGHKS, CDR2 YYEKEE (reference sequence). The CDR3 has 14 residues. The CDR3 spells CASSSGQGAPAQHF. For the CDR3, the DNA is TGTGCCAGCAGCTCGGGACAGGGGGCGCCGGCCCAGCATTTT.

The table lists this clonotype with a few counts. CDR3 region: CASSYYGYRGARDTEAFF. The CDR3 nucleotides are TGTGCCAGCAGTTACTACGGATATAGGGGGGCGCGGGACACTGAAGCTTTCTTT. The chain carries TRBV6-5 and TRBJ1-1, with D possibly TRBD1 on 6 matching bases. This CDR3 has 18 residues. V lost 1 base and J 3 bases, leaving 21 bases between the germline ends. The germline V gene encodes CDR1 MNHEY and CDR2 SVGAGI.

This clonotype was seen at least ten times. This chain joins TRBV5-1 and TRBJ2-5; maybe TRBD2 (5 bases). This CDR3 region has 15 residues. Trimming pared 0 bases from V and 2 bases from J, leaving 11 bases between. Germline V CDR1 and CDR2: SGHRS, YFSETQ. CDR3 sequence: CASSLVVGSQETQYF. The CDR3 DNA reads TGCGCCAGCAGCTTGGTGGTGGGGAGTCAAGAGACCCAGTACTTC.

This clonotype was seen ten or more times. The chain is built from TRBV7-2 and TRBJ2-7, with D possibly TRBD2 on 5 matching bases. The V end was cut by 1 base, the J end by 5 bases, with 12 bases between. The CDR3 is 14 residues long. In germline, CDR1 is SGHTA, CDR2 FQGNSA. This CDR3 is CASSLDRGSHEQYF. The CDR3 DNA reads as TGTGCCAGCAGCTTAGACAGAGGGTCACACGAGCAGTACTTC.

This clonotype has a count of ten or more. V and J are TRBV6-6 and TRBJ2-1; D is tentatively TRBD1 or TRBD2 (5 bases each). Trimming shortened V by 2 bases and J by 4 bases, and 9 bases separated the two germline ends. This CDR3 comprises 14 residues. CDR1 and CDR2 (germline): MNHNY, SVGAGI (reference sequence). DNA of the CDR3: TGTGCCAGCAGTTACCAGGGACCGTACAATGAGCAGTTCTTC. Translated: CASSYQGPYNEQFF.

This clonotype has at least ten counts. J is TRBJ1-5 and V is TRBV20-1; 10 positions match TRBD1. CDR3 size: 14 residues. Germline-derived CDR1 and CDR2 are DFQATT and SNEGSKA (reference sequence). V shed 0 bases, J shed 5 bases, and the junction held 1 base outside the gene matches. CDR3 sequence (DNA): TGCAGTGCTAGAGAGGGACAGGGGTATCAGCCCCAGCATTTT. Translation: CSAREGQGYQPQHF.

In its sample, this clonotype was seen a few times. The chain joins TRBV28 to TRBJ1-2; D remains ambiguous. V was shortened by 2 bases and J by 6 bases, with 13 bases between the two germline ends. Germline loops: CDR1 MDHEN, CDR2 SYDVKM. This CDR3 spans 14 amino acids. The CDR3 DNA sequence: TGTGCCAGCAGTTTAACGGAAAGGTTAAATGGCTACACCTTC. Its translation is CASSLTERLNGYTF.

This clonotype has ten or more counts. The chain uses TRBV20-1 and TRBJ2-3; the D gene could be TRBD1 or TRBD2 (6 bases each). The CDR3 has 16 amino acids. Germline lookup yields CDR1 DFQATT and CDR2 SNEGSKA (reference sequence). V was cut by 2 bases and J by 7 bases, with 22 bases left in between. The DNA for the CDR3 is TGCAGTGCTAGACATTGGCGGGAAACAGGGCGGCATACGCAGTATTTT. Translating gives CSARHWRETGRHTQYF.

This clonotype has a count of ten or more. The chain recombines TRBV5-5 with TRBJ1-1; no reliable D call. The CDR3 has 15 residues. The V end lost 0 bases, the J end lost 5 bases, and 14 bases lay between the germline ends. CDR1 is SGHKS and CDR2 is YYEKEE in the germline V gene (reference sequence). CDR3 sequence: CASSLAFGVWTEAFF. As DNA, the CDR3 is TGTGCCAGCAGCTTGGCCTTCGGGGTGTGGACTGAAGCTTTCTTT.

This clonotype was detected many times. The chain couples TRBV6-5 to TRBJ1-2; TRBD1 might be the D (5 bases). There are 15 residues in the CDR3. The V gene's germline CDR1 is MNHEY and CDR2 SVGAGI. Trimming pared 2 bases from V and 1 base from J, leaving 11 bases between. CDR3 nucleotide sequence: TGTGCCAGCAGTTACGGGCAGGGTGTTAACTATGGCTACACCTTC. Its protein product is CASSYGQGVNYGYTF.